The 7 T cell receptor beta chains in this list originate from one sample, sequenced in a study of blood T cells in healthy people across ages. A second roughly 6 to 11 cycle PCR used barcoded and J-beta primers. TCRdb passed the 5' RACE reads through MiXCR, listing each CDR3 protein once. This table has some 1.5 million distinct CDR3 sequences, under 30% appearing once. Sequences were obtained from blood. The receptors shown here come from a woman aged 25 to 39 in good health.

This chain connects TRBV6-1 to TRBJ1-6, with 8 bases aligning to TRBD1. The V gene end was trimmed by 8 bases and the J gene end by 8 bases; junction bases not matched to a gene: 5. The CDR3 has 13 residues. Germline V gene data show CDR1 as MNHNS and CDR2 as SASEGT. The CDR3 reads CASSTGADSPLHF. Written as DNA, the CDR3 is TGTGCCAGCTCGACAGGGGCGGATTCACCCCTCCACTTT.

This clonotype was recorded a few times. V and J are TRBV7-9 and TRBJ2-1, with D unresolved. There are 12 residues in the CDR3. Germline loops: CDR1 SEHNR, CDR2 FQNEAQ (reference sequence). Trimming took off 3 bases at V and 13 bases at J, with 13 bases between the two ends. The CDR3 DNA sequence: TGTGCCAGCAGCTTCGGGCAAGAGACCCAGTTCTTC. This sequence encodes CASSFGQETQFF. Combining the CDR3 with reference TRBV7-9 and TRBJ2-1 gives the whole variable domain DTGVSQNPRHKITKRGQNVTFRCDPISEHNRLYWYRQTLGQGPEFLTYFQNEAQLEKSRLLSDRFSAERPKGSFSTLEIQRTEQGDSAMYLCASSFGQETQFFGPGTRLTVL.

The chain recombines TRBV6-6 with TRBJ1-1; 7 bases fit TRBD1. Germline V gene data show CDR1 as MNHNY and CDR2 as SVGAGI (reference sequence). The CDR3 spans 14 residues. The junction had 11 bases not matched to a gene; V was cut back by 7 bases and J by 6 bases. CDR3 residues: CASNSERQGAEAFF. CDR3 nucleotide sequence: TGTGCCAGCAACTCCGAACGACAGGGCGCTGAAGCTTTCTTT.

This clonotype was seen many times. A much larger clone lies one base from this, so it may be a read error. This chain joins TRBV10-3 and TRBJ2-7, with TRBD1 matching 7 bases. V dropped 3 bases and J dropped 2; count of bases not matched to a gene: 10. Germline values: CDR1 ENHRY, CDR2 SYGVKD. The CDR3 extends over 16 amino acids. The CDR3 DNA sequence: TGTGCCATCAGTGATTCGTCACAGGGGAACACCTACGAGCAGTACTTC. As protein: CAISDSSQGNTYEQYF.

This clonotype was picked up a small number of times. The rearrangement uses TRBV5-1 and TRBJ2-5, with 8 bases fitting TRBD2. V lost 5 bases, J lost 4 bases, and 10 bases stayed unmatched. This CDR3 region has 15 residues. In germline, CDR1 is SGHRS, CDR2 YFSETQ. Written as DNA, the CDR3 is TGCGCCAGCAGGCCCCGCGGGGGGCCGGGAGAGACCCAGTACTTC. This translates into CASRPRGGPGETQYF. Filled out from reference TRBV5-1 and TRBJ2-5, the complete variable domain reads KAGVTQTPRYLIKTRGQQVTLSCSPISGHRSVSWYQQTPGQGLQFLFEYFSETQRNKGNFPGRFSGRQFSNSRSEMNVSTLELGDSALYLCASRPRGGPGETQYFGPGTRLLVL.

The sample holds a few counts of this clonotype. The chain links TRBV7-9 to TRBJ1-5; D gene unclear. The ends were cut back, 0 bases at V and 1 base at J, with 13 bases in the middle. This CDR3 spans 17 amino acids. The germline V gene has CDR1 SEHNR and CDR2 FQNEAQ (reference sequence). CDR3 bases: TGTGCCAGCAGCTTAGCGGAGGTGGGAATAAGCAATCAGCCCCAGCATTTT. Amino acids: CASSLAEVGISNQPQHF.

This clonotype was seen only a few times. The chain recombines TRBV15 with TRBJ2-1; TRBD2 matches at 15 bases. Germline V CDR1 and CDR2: LNHNV, YYDKDF (reference sequence). The CDR3 consists of 17 residues. Trimming at V came to 5 bases and at J to 3 bases, leaving 5 bases not matched to a gene. CDR3: CATSLGLAGGRYNEQFF. In nucleotides, the CDR3 is TGTGCCACCAGCCTGGGACTAGCGGGAGGACGCTACAATGAGCAGTTCTTC.